This entry lists 12 T cell receptor beta chains sequenced from one sample in a study of T-cell memory formation after mild COVID-19. MiXCR, run by TCRdb on the 5' RACE reads, gives a single entry per CDR3 protein. The profile shows roughly 14,000 distinct CDR3 sequences, 15% to 20% of them singletons. The specimen was PBMCs or a T cell subset sorted from them (not recorded which). The receptors stem from an adult woman who had mild COVID-19 (a few samples of this study predate the infection). Cell type and time point are not known.

This clonotype came up many times. V usage is TRBV24-1 and J usage is TRBJ2-1; 8 bases line up with TRBD1. From germline, CDR1 is KGHDR and CDR2 SFDVKD. J lost 8 bases, V lost 2 bases, and 4 bases had no gene match. The CDR3 runs to 14 residues. The CDR3 DNA reads TGTGCCACCAGTGATTACGGGACAGGCGATGAGCAGTTCTTC. Amino acid sequence: CATSDYGTGDEQFF.

This clonotype appeared many times. This chain links TRBV12-5 with TRBJ1-2; possibly TRBD1 for D (5 bases). CDR3 length: 16 amino acids. Trimming stripped 2 bases from V and 5 bases from J, with 18 bases between. CDR1 is LGHNT and CDR2 is FRNRAP in the germline V gene. DNA for the CDR3: TGTGCTAGTGGTTTGTGGGGGATCGATACTCTATATGGCTACACCTTC. Translation gives CASGLWGIDTLYGYTF.

This clonotype was seen at least ten times. The CDR3 protein is CASSLSSGGAHEQFF. CDR3 DNA sequence: TGTGCCAGCAGTTTATCTAGCGGGGGTGCCCATGAGCAGTTCTTC. The chain carries TRBV27 and TRBJ2-1; 9 bases line up with TRBD2. V lost 0 bases to trimming and J lost 8 bases; unmatched junction nucleotides: 5. This CDR3 region has 15 residues. Germline V gene sequence: CDR1 MNHEY, CDR2 SMNVEV (reference sequence).

This clonotype was observed at least ten times. V gene TRBV4-3 combines with J gene TRBJ2-1, with 13 bases fitting TRBD2. With 0 bases clipped from V and 5 bases from J, the junction kept 4 bases outside the gene matches. CDR1 and CDR2 from the germline V gene are LGHNA and YSLEER. The CDR3 loop spans 17 amino acids. CDR3 protein: CASSQDLGTSGNNEQFF. The CDR3 DNA reads as TGCGCCAGCAGCCAAGATCTAGGGACTAGCGGGAACAATGAGCAGTTCTTC.

This clonotype was picked up many times. The CDR3 DNA is TGCGCCAGCAGCTTTACAGGGGAAAGTGCTAACTATGGCTACACCTTC. It is translated as CASSFTGESANYGYTF. The gene calls are TRBV5-1 and TRBJ1-2, with 7 bases identical to TRBD1. Germline loops: CDR1 SGHRS, CDR2 YFSETQ. V gave up 2 bases and J gave up 0 bases; unmatched junction bases: 7. This CDR3 region has 16 residues.

This clonotype was seen many times. The V gene is TRBV23-1, the J gene TRBJ2-2, with 7 nucleotides matching TRBD1. TRBV23-1 is filed as an ORF, its function uncertain. With 0 bases clipped from V and 3 bases from J, the junction kept 7 bases outside the gene matches. The CDR3 is made up of 17 amino acids. CDR3 protein: CASSQSGQRRDTGELFF. DNA for the CDR3: TGCGCCAGCAGTCAATCGGGACAGAGGCGAGACACCGGGGAGCTGTTTTTT.

This clonotype showed up many times. The chain combines TRBV12-3 or TRBV12-4 with TRBJ1-5; D call uncertain. This CDR3 region has 8 residues. CDR3 in DNA: TGTACTTTTCAGCCCCAGCATTTT. Amino acids: CTFQPQHF.

This clonotype was seen many times. The chain employs TRBV25-1 and TRBJ2-3; 16 nucleotides match TRBD2. Germline lookup yields CDR1 MGHDK and CDR2 SYGVNS. J was trimmed by 4 bases and V by 1 base; bases with no gene match: 8. The CDR3 consists of 19 residues. The DNA of the CDR3 is TGTGCCAGCAGTGAATTTAAGGGGACTAGCGGGGGGGCCGCAGATACGCAGTATTTT. Protein sequence: CASSEFKGTSGGAADTQYF.

This clonotype has a count of ten or more. The chain has TRBV5-6 and TRBJ2-3, with 9 bases matching TRBD2. The trim removed 2 bases at V and 5 bases at J, leaving 12 bases unmatched. The germline CDR1 and CDR2 sequences are SGHDT and YYEEEE. The CDR3 is 17 residues long. This CDR3 reads CASSFPLGGGAVDTQYF. As DNA, the CDR3 is TGTGCCAGCAGCTTCCCCCTTGGCGGGGGGGCAGTAGATACGCAGTATTTT. The full variable domain, completed using reference TRBV5-6 and TRBJ2-3, is DAGVTQSPTHLIKTRGQQVTLRCSPKSGHDTVSWYQQALGQGPQFIFQYYEEEERQRGNFPDRFSGHQFPNYSSELNVNALLLGDSALYLCASSFPLGGGAVDTQYFGPGTRLTVL.

This clonotype was counted at least ten times. The V gene is TRBV4-2, the J gene TRBJ2-7; D is unclear. Looked up from germline, CDR1 is LGHNA and CDR2 is YNFKEQ. V lost 1 base, J lost 1 base, and 5 bases lay in between. The CDR3 loop spans 13 amino acids. The DNA of the CDR3 is TGTGCCAGCAGCCAAGCCGAGTCCTACGAGCAGTACTTC. This translates into CASSQAESYEQYF.

This clonotype has at least ten counts. The chain combines TRBV7-8 with TRBJ1-5, with D possibly matching TRBD1 (6 bases). V was cut by 1 base and J by 5 bases, with 9 bases left in between. From germline, CDR1 is SGHVS and CDR2 FQNEAQ. The CDR3 runs 14 residues. CDR3 residues: CASSLEAGDQPQHF. DNA for the CDR3: TGTGCCAGCAGCTTAGAGGCAGGGGATCAGCCCCAGCATTTT. The variable domain in full, with the rest retrieved from reference TRBV7-8 and TRBJ1-5, is GAGVSQSPRYKVAKRGQDVALRCDPISGHVSLFWYQQALGQGPEFLTYFQNEAQLDKSGLPSDRFFAERPEGSVSTLKIQRTQQEDSAVYLCASSLEAGDQPQHFGDGTRLSIL.

V gene TRBV19 combines with J gene TRBJ1-1; D might be TRBD1 (5 bases). The CDR3 has 13 residues. Trimming pared 4 bases from V and 4 bases from J, leaving 10 bases between. In germline, CDR1 is LNHDA, CDR2 SQIVND (reference sequence). In DNA, the CDR3 is TGTGCCAGTAGTAATCAGGGATCCACTGAAGCTTTCTTT. Translating gives CASSNQGSTEAFF.